These T cell receptor beta chains were read from a single sample in a study of spatial heterogeneity in lung cancer. TCRdb redid the calling of the 5' RACE reads with MiXCR, one entry per CDR3 protein. The repertoire holds 70,000 to 90,000 distinct CDR3 sequences, with less than 15% as singletons. The sequences come from PBMCs, collected at surgery. Source of these receptors: a male donor with early-stage non-small cell lung cancer. Both conserved end residues are part of each CDR3. Each record gives: clone size, J gene, V gene, D gene, CDR3 DNA, CDR3 protein. D genes are given only for firm matches. Clone size, where shown, is once, few, many, or a class for clones that have expanded.

>NA|TRBJ2-3|TRBV20-1|NA
TGCAGTGCCAGGGCCGACACAGATACGCAGTATTTT
CSARADTDTQYF
>NA|TRBJ1-1|TRBV10-3|NA
TGTGCCACCCGAGGGGGGAACACTGAAGCTTTCTTT
CATRGGNTEAFF
>NA|TRBJ1-2|TRBV6-5|TRBD1
TGTGCCAGCAGTTACGGAGGACAGGGAACGAGCTACACCTTC
CASSYGGQGTSYTF
>many|TRBJ1-1|TRBV30|TRBD1
TGTGCCTGGAGTGGGGGACAGGGTACTGAAGCTTTCTTT
CAWSGGQGTEAFF
>NA|TRBJ1-1|TRBV9|NA
TGTGCCAGCAGCGTAGAGTCTCACTACACTGAAGCTTTCTTT
CASSVESHYTEAFF
>few|TRBJ2-7|TRBV30|TRBD1
TGTGCCTGGAGTGTTACAGGGGGCTACGAGCAGTACTTC
CAWSVTGGYEQYF
>few|TRBJ2-2|TRBV5-5|TRBD1
TGTGCCAGCAGCTGGGGGACAGGGCAGAACACCGGGGAGCTGTTTTTT
CASSWGTGQNTGELFF
>many|TRBJ2-7|TRBV27|NA
TGTGCCAGCGGCACCTCCAATAGTCCCGGAGGGCAGTTCGTCGAGCAGTACTTC
CASGTSNSPGGQFVEQYF
>NA|TRBJ1-2|TRBV29-1|TRBD1
TGCAGCGTTGTACAGGGGATAGGGTATGGCTACACCTTC
CSVVQGIGYGYTF
>once|TRBJ2-6|TRBV27|NA
TGTGCCAGCAGTTTACTCAGATCTGGGGCCAACGTCCTGACTTTC
CASSLLRSGANVLTF
>many|TRBJ2-3|TRBV28|TRBD2
TGTGCCAGCAGTCCCTCCCGCGGGAGGTGGGGCACAGATACGCAGTATTTT
CASSPSRGRWGTDTQYF
>few|TRBJ2-7|TRBV4-2|NA
TGTGCCAGCAGCCAAGGAAGGTTAGCCTACGAGCAGTACTTC
CASSQGRLAYEQYF
>NA|TRBJ2-1|TRBV19|NA
TGTGCCAGTAGTATAGATTTGCGATCCAATGAGCAGTTCTTC
CASSIDLRSNEQFF
>few|TRBJ2-3|TRBV5-1|TRBD2
TGCGCCAGCAGCTCCGGACTAGCGGGAGGGGAGTCACAGTATTTT
CASSSGLAGGESQYF
>once|TRBJ2-6|TRBV4-3|TRBD1
TGCGCCAGCAGCCAAGATACAGGGGACAGGTCTCTCTTCTCTGGGGCCAACGTCCTGACTTTC
CASSQDTGDRSLFSGANVLTF
>many|TRBJ2-5|TRBV20-1|NA
TGCAGTGCTAGAGAGGCGTGGCAAGAGACCCAGTACTTC
CSAREAWQETQYF
>many|TRBJ2-7|TRBV20-1|NA
TGCAGTGCAACCTTGACCGGGAGAGGGTCCTACGAGCAGTACTTC
CSATLTGRGSYEQYF
>NA|TRBJ1-5|TRBV19|NA
TGTGCCAGTAGCAATGCGCCCAACAGCAATCAGCCCCAGCATTTT
CASSNAPNSNQPQHF
>few|TRBJ1-6|TRBV20-1|TRBD1
TGCAGTGCTAGCCAGCAGGGGGCGGAAACTTCACCCCTCCACTTT
CSASQQGAETSPLHF
>many|TRBJ2-1|TRBV19|NA
TGTGCCAGCGGCGATATCAGGCTCGACAATGAGCAGTTCTTC
CASGDIRLDNEQFF
>many|TRBJ2-1|TRBV7-9|NA
TGTGCCAGCAGCTTGGGGGCCTCCAATGAGCAGTTCTTC
CASSLGASNEQFF
>many|TRBJ1-4|TRBV7-2|NA
TGTGCCAGCAGCCTTAGGCGGGGAAAACTGTTTTTT
CASSLRRGKLFF
>NA|TRBJ2-5|TRBV7-6|TRBD2
TGTGCCAGCAGCTTAGGGACTAGGTCCCAAGAGACCCAGTACTTC
CASSLGTRSQETQYF
>NA|TRBJ2-1|TRBV24-1|NA
TGTGCCACCAGTGATCCCTCCCAGGGGAGCGGTGAGCAGTTCTTC
CATSDPSQGSGEQFF
>few|TRBJ2-2|TRBV12-3/TRBV12-4|NA
TGTGCCAGCAGTTTAAGGACTCTCGGCGGGGAGCTGTTTTTT
CASSLRTLGGELFF
>few|TRBJ2-5|TRBV5-5|TRBD1
TGTGCCAGCAGCCCGGGACAGGGGATACAAGAGACCCAGTACTTC
CASSPGQGIQETQYF
>NA|TRBJ2-6|TRBV18|NA
TGTGCCAGCTCATGGGACGGTGCGAGCTCTGGGGCCAACGTCCTGACTTTC
CASSWDGASSGANVLTF
>many|TRBJ1-3|TRBV6-6|NA
TGTGCCAGCAGTTCCGCAACTGTCCTAGGAAACACCATATATTTT
CASSSATVLGNTIYF
>few|TRBJ2-5|TRBV20-1|NA
TGCAGTGCTAACCCTGGGACAGCGGGAGAGACCCAGTACTTC
CSANPGTAGETQYF
>NA|TRBJ2-1|TRBV20-1|TRBD2
TGCAGTGCTAGAGATAGGACTAGCAGAAGCTCCTACAATGAGCAGTTCTTC
CSARDRTSRSSYNEQFF
>many|TRBJ2-7|TRBV29-1|NA
TGCAGCGTTGAAGGAATGGGGACAAACTACGAGCAGTACTTC
CSVEGMGTNYEQYF
>NA|TRBJ2-3|TRBV2|NA
TGTGCCAGCCTTGGAGGAGCGGCCACAGATACGCAGTATTTT
CASLGGAATDTQYF
>NA|TRBJ2-1|TRBV7-2|NA
TGTGCCAGCAGCTCCCAAAACGGAGCTGAGCAGTTCTTC
CASSSQNGAEQFF
>many|TRBJ1-1|TRBV4-1|NA
TGCGCCAGCAGCCAAGGCACGAGGGGCACTGAAGCTTTCTTT
CASSQGTRGTEAFF
>many|TRBJ2-1|TRBV10-2|NA
TGCGCCAGCGAAGGCGGGAACAATGAGCAGTTCTTC
CASEGGNNEQFF
>NA|TRBJ2-7|TRBV12-3/TRBV12-4|TRBD2
TGTGCCAGCAGGGGGGCGGGAGGCCTTGGCGGCGAGCAGTACTTC
CASRGAGGLGGEQYF
>many|TRBJ1-1|TRBV29-1|TRBD1
TGCAGCGTGGTCACAGGGGCGAACACTGAAGCTTTCTTT
CSVVTGANTEAFF
>few|TRBJ2-1|TRBV6-2/TRBV6-3|TRBD1
TGTGCCAGCAGTTCCCCCCGCGACAGGGGCTCCTACAATGAGCAGTTCTTC
CASSSPRDRGSYNEQFF
>many|TRBJ1-4|TRBV4-1|NA
TGCGCCAGCAGCCAGGACCAAGGAAGGGAAAAACTGTTTTTT
CASSQDQGREKLFF
>few|TRBJ2-5|TRBV18|TRBD2
TGTGCCAGCTCACAGAAGACAAGCGGGACCCAAGAGACCCAGTACTTC
CASSQKTSGTQETQYF
>few|TRBJ1-1|TRBV6-5|NA
TGTGCCAGCAGTTACTCGCGGTTCCCGGGGGGCACTGAAGCTTTCTTT
CASSYSRFPGGTEAFF
>NA|TRBJ2-1|TRBV11-2|NA
TGTGCCAGCAGTCCAAACGACTACGAAGAGCAGTTCTTC
CASSPNDYEEQFF
>NA|TRBJ1-2|TRBV28|TRBD1
TGTGCCAGCAGTTTAGGAGGGGGCGCGACGAACCCCTACACCTTC
CASSLGGGATNPYTF
>NA|TRBJ2-3|TRBV30|NA
TGTGCCTGGACTTCTGTGGGAGCTACAGATACGCAGTATTTT
CAWTSVGATDTQYF
>many|TRBJ2-3|TRBV27|NA
TGTGCCAGCAGTCCGGGAGCAGATACGCAGTATTTT
CASSPGADTQYF
>NA|TRBJ2-1|TRBV19|NA
TGTGCCAGTAGTGGCAGGGGGCCTAGCGGATTATCCTACAATGAGCAGTTCTTC
CASSGRGPSGLSYNEQFF
>NA|TRBJ2-3|TRBV20-1|TRBD2
TGCAGGGCTGGAGCGGGAAGCACAGATACGCAGTATTTT
CRAGAGSTDTQYF
>many|TRBJ2-5|TRBV19|TRBD2
TGTGCCAGTAGCCTCCGGGCTAGCGGGAGTTCTTTCCAAGAGACCCAGTACTTC
CASSLRASGSSFQETQYF
>many|TRBJ2-5|TRBV29-1|TRBD1
TGCAGCGCTGAACAGGGGATGGTTGAGACCCAGTACTTC
CSAEQGMVETQYF
>NA|TRBJ2-5|TRBV12-3/TRBV12-4|TRBD1
TGTGCCAGCAGTTTGCGTTCACGACAGGGCCTAAACCAAGAGACCCAGTACTTC
CASSLRSRQGLNQETQYF
>many|TRBJ2-2|TRBV7-9|NA
TGTGCCAGCAGCTCACGGCAGGGCGCGAACACCGGGGAGCTGTTTTTT
CASSSRQGANTGELFF
>medium-sized|TRBJ2-3|TRBV27|NA
TGTGCCAGCAGTTTAGTAGGGAGCACAGATACGCAGTATTTT
CASSLVGSTDTQYF
>many|TRBJ2-3|TRBV3-1|NA
TGTGCCAGCAGCTACCTGGGGAGCACAGATACGCAGTATTTT
CASSYLGSTDTQYF
>few|TRBJ2-3|TRBV18|NA
TGTGCCAGCTCACCAGCTGCCAGAGCTAGCACAAATACGCAGTATTTT
CASSPAARASTNTQYF
>many|TRBJ2-5|TRBV18|TRBD2
TGTGCCAGCTCACCCGGACTAGCGGGAGAGACCCAGTACTTC
CASSPGLAGETQYF
>NA|TRBJ1-1|TRBV12-3/TRBV12-4|TRBD1
TGTGCCAGCAGTTTTCGACAGGGGAACGCTGAAGCTTTCTTT
CASSFRQGNAEAFF
>medium-sized|TRBJ2-3|TRBV4-2|TRBD2
TGTGCCAGCAGCCCGTCCCTAGCGGTCACAGATACGCAGTATTTT
CASSPSLAVTDTQYF
>NA|TRBJ2-7|TRBV29-1|TRBD1
TGCAGCGTCCGGACAGGGGGCTCCCTGGAGCAGTACTTC
CSVRTGGSLEQYF